This is a list of T cell receptor beta chains from one sample in a study of cytomegalovirus exposure and HLA in healthy donors. Clones were read by immunoSEQ multiplex PCR, and TCRdb kept only the in-frame ones, dropping some. The data hold 130,000 to 150,000 clones, with approximately 80% observed a single time. Source material: PBMCs. The receptor source for this set is a middle-aged woman in good health and CMV-seropositive. CDR3s include the opening cysteine and the closing phenylalanine or tryptophan. The D gene is left open where the match is weak. Rows give clone size only sometimes, using once, few, many, or a class for an expanded clone.

V gene	D gene	J gene	CDR3 length	clone size	CDR3 protein	CDR3 DNA
TRBV5-4	TRBD2	TRBJ2-1	14	once	CASEAAGGLHEQFF	TGTGCCAGCGAGGCAGCGGGAGGTCTCCATGAGCAGTTCTTC
TRBV28	.	TRBJ2-1	14	once	CATSSPQLYNEQFF	TGTGCCACCTCTAGCCCGCAGCTCTACAATGAGCAGTTCTTC
TRBV2	TRBD2	TRBJ2-1	15	.	CASRKDPGGINEQFF	TGTGCCAGCAGAAAAGATCCCGGGGGGATCAATGAGCAGTTCTTC
TRBV10-3	TRBD1	TRBJ1-2	13	many	CAINSGTVSGYTF	TGTGCCATCAACTCCGGGACAGTAAGTGGCTACACCTTC
TRBV9	.	TRBJ2-2	13	.	CASSWGPDGELFF	TGTGCCAGCAGTTGGGGGCCGGACGGGGAGCTGTTTTTT
TRBV2	.	TRBJ2-7	11	.	CASRGSGEQYF	TGTGCCAGCAGGGGGTCGGGGGAGCAGTACTTC
TRBV29-1	TRBD2	TRBJ2-7	13	once	CSVASGSSYEQYF	TGCAGCGTCGCTAGCGGGAGCTCCTACGAGCAGTACTTC
TRBV15	.	TRBJ2-1	16	.	CATSRARGSSYNEQFF	TGTGCCACCAGCAGAGCGAGGGGGAGCTCCTACAATGAGCAGTTCTTC
TRBV20-1	.	TRBJ1-4	11	.	CSALPGEKLFF	TGCAGTGCTCTTCCGGGTGAAAAACTGTTTTTT
TRBV9	TRBD2	TRBJ2-1	17	.	CASSAGMMAGGPGEQFF	TGTGCCAGCAGCGCCGGTATGATGGCGGGGGGGCCCGGTGAGCAGTTCTTC
TRBV5-1	.	TRBJ2-7	13	few	CASSLESSVEQYF	TGCGCCAGCAGCTTGGAGTCATCGGTCGAGCAGTACTTC
TRBV14	.	TRBJ2-2	11	few	CADQEGGELFF	TGTGCCGATCAGGAGGGTGGGGAGCTGTTTTTT
TRBV28	TRBD1	TRBJ2-1	13	.	CASSLLGQGGQFF	TGTGCCAGCAGTTTATTGGGACAGGGTGGGCAGTTCTTC
TRBV6-5	.	TRBJ2-7	14	.	CASRRTVTSYEQYF	TGTGCCAGCAGGCGGACAGTCACTTCCTACGAGCAGTACTTC
TRBV5-5	TRBD2	TRBJ2-1	15	.	CASGTSGRGYNEQFF	TGTGCCAGCGGTACTAGCGGGAGAGGGTACAATGAGCAGTTCTTC
TRBV9	.	TRBJ2-7	14	.	CASSVGSIGYEQYF	TGTGCCAGCAGCGTAGGCAGTATTGGCTACGAGCAGTACTTC
TRBV7-9	TRBD1	TRBJ2-7	13	.	CASSGTGNYEQYF	TGTGCCAGCAGCGGGACAGGGAACTACGAGCAGTACTTC
TRBV2	.	TRBJ2-3	14	.	CASSESSNTDTQYF	TGTGCCAGCAGTGAATCGAGCAACACAGATACGCAGTATTTT
TRBV27	TRBD2	TRBJ2-7	16	.	CASSFPTAGGAYEQYF	TGTGCCAGCAGTTTCCCCACAGCGGGAGGGGCCTACGAGCAGTACTTC
TRBV5-5	.	TRBJ2-7	14	.	CASSWGVSTYEQYF	TGTGCCAGCAGCTGGGGGGTCTCAACCTACGAGCAGTACTTC
TRBV6-5	.	TRBJ2-7	14	.	CASSEVGNAYEQYF	TGTGCCAGCAGTGAAGTCGGTAATGCCTACGAGCAGTACTTC
TRBV27	TRBD1	TRBJ2-1	16	.	CASSSSSGTGSRGQFF	TGTGCCAGCAGTTCCTCTTCCGGGACAGGTTCTAGGGGGCAGTTCTTC
TRBV20-1	.	TRBJ2-5	11	.	CSAKERALSYF	TGCAGTGCTAAAGAACGAGCCTTATCCTACTTC
TRBV6-5	.	TRBJ1-2	11	.	CASSSPGFYTF	TGTGCCAGCAGTAGCCCGGGTTTCTACACCTTC
TRBV6-5	.	TRBJ1-4	15	.	CASRTTTGVHEKLFF	TGTGCCAGCAGAACCACGACAGGCGTTCATGAAAAACTGTTTTTT
TRBV6-5	.	TRBJ2-1	13	.	CASSYSVSPEQFF	TGTGCCAGCAGTTACTCGGTTAGTCCTGAGCAGTTCTTC
TRBV6-1	.	TRBJ1-2	12	.	CASSLRTDGYTF	TGTGCCAGCAGTCTACGGACAGATGGCTACACCTTC
TRBV2	.	TRBJ1-4	14	once	CASNYVRELEKLFF	TGTGCCAGCAATTACGTCAGGGAACTTGAAAAACTGTTTTTT
TRBV5-1	.	TRBJ2-1	15	once	CASSLTGLSYNEQFF	TGCGCCAGCAGCTTAACAGGGTTGTCCTACAATGAGCAGTTCTTC
TRBV7-3	.	TRBJ2-2	17	.	CASSLTLLGLNTGELFF	TGTGCCAGCAGCTTAACGCTGTTGGGACTGAACACCGGGGAGCTGTTTTTT
TRBV5-5	.	TRBJ2-7	14	.	CASSSTGVRYEQYF	TGTGCCAGCAGCTCTACAGGCGTGCGGTACGAGCAGTACTTC
TRBV27	TRBD2	TRBJ2-5	16	.	CASSPTGGWRGKTQYF	TGTGCCAGCAGTCCGACGGGGGGATGGAGGGGAAAGACCCAGTACTTC
TRBV28	.	TRBJ2-7	10	.	CASSRYEQYF	TGTGCCAGCAGTCGCTACGAGCAGTACTTC
TRBV5-1	.	TRBJ2-1	15	.	CASSRELSSYNEQFF	TGCGCCAGCAGCCGAGAACTGAGCTCCTACAATGAGCAGTTCTTC
TRBV19	TRBD1	TRBJ2-3	14	.	CASRQQGAADTQYF	TGTGCCAGTAGGCAACAGGGGGCTGCAGATACGCAGTATTTT
TRBV9	TRBD2	TRBJ2-3	16	.	CASSVGLAGVGDTQYF	TGTGCCAGCAGCGTAGGACTAGCGGGAGTGGGCGATACGCAGTATTTT
TRBV15	TRBD2	TRBJ2-7	14	.	CATSTTSGSREQYF	TGTGCCACCAGCACTACTAGCGGGAGCCGCGAGCAGTACTTC
TRBV9	TRBD1	TRBJ2-5	15	.	CASSIRQGARETQYF	TGTGCCAGCAGCATCCGACAGGGGGCGAGAGAGACCCAGTACTTC
TRBV7-3	.	TRBJ1-3	11	few	CASPDSFLIYF	TGTGCCAGCCCGGACTCCTTCTTGATATATTTT
TRBV18	.	TRBJ1-3	17	.	CASSPISEAYSGNTIYF	TGTGCCAGCTCACCAATCTCAGAGGCCTACTCTGGAAACACCATATATTTT
TRBV11-2	TRBD1	TRBJ1-3	14	.	CASSPPNLDRAIYF	TGTGCCAGCAGCCCACCCAACTTAGACAGGGCCATATATTTT
TRBV30	TRBD1	TRBJ1-5	14	.	CAWGGTGENQPQHF	TGTGCCTGGGGGGGGACAGGGGAAAATCAGCCCCAGCATTTT
TRBV5-4	.	TRBJ2-2	16	.	CASSLKRERSTGELFF	TGTGCCAGCAGCTTGAAAAGAGAGCGGTCCACCGGGGAGCTGTTTTTT
TRBV30	.	TRBJ2-5	13	.	CAWGTGYQETQYF	TGTGCCTGGGGAACAGGGTACCAAGAGACCCAGTACTTC
TRBV7-2	.	TRBJ2-7	13	.	CASSSTGNYEQYF	TGTGCCAGCAGCTCAACAGGGAACTACGAGCAGTACTTC
TRBV6-4	TRBD2	TRBJ2-2	15	.	CASREASGNTGELFF	TGTGCCAGCCGGGAGGCTAGCGGCAACACCGGGGAGCTGTTTTTT
TRBV4-3	.	TRBJ2-3	17	few	CASSQGLEGSGGDTQYF	TGCGCCAGCAGCCAAGGTTTAGAAGGGAGTGGTGGCGATACGCAGTATTTT
TRBV11-2	.	TRBJ2-5	19	.	CASSLGGGLAVTYQETQYF	TGTGCCAGCAGCTTAGGGGGGGGGCTAGCGGTAACGTACCAAGAGACCCAGTACTTC
TRBV2	TRBD1	TRBJ2-5	15	few	CASSRDRAPVETQYF	TGTGCCAGCAGTCGGGACAGGGCCCCCGTTGAGACCCAGTACTTC
TRBV6-6	TRBD1	TRBJ1-4	12	.	CASSYPGQGLFF	TGTGCCAGCAGTTACCCGGGACAGGGACTGTTTTTT
TRBV28	TRBD1	TRBJ1-5	16	.	CASSPQGDYSNQPQHF	TGTGCCAGCAGTCCACAGGGGGACTATAGCAATCAGCCCCAGCATTTT
TRBV18	TRBD1	TRBJ2-2	15	.	CASSSGQSNTGELFF	TGTGCCAGCTCATCGGGACAGTCGAACACCGGGGAGCTGTTTTTT
TRBV5-6	.	TRBJ2-3	16	.	CASSLDLQGGKDTQYF	TGTGCCAGCAGCTTGGACTTACAGGGAGGGAAAGATACGCAGTATTTT
TRBV19	.	TRBJ2-1	15	.	CASSIGVSSYNEQFF	TGTGCCAGTAGTATAGGCGTCTCCTCCTACAATGAGCAGTTCTTC
TRBV11-1	.	TRBJ2-3	14	.	CASNGRTARDTQYF	TGTGCCAGCAACGGGAGGACAGCACGAGATACGCAGTATTTT